A selection of T cell receptor beta chains follows, all from one sample in a study of long-term antiretroviral therapy in people with HIV. The protocol was immunoSEQ multiplex PCR, while the TCRdb copy is restricted to in-frame clones and leaves out a portion. This sample yields 25,000 to 30,000 clones, of which roughly 90% are seen a single time; 4.3% belongs to the top ten. The sequencing here drew on unsorted PBMCs, taken 5.2 years after starting antiretroviral therapy. These receptors were obtained from a middle-aged woman with HIV. Each CDR3 is given with its conserved first and last residue. The D gene is left open where the match is weak. Expanded clones get a size class; other rows say once, few or many, or leave the size out.

CDR3	DNA	size	J	V	D
CASSPGSSGSYEQYF	TGTGCCAGCAGCCCCGGGTCATCGGGCTCCTACGAGCAGTACTTC	NA	TRBJ2-7	TRBV5-4	NA
CASSTFSYGYTF	TGTGCCAGCAGTACCTTTTCCTATGGCTACACCTTC	NA	TRBJ1-2	TRBV28	NA
CASSRDRTSGNTIYF	TGTGCCAGCTCAAGAGACAGGACTTCTGGAAACACCATATATTTT	NA	TRBJ1-3	TRBV18	NA
CASSPRQGAETQYF	TGTGCCAGCAGCCCAAGACAGGGGGCGGAGACCCAGTACTTC	NA	TRBJ2-5	TRBV13	TRBD1
CAISESRGSYEQYF	TGTGCCATCAGTGAGTCGAGGGGTTCTTACGAGCAGTACTTC	NA	TRBJ2-7	TRBV10-3	NA
CASSLQGSRNIQYF	TGTGCCAGCAGCTTACAGGGGTCGAGGAACATTCAGTACTTC	NA	TRBJ2-4	TRBV11-2	NA
CASSYSSGTGVSPLHF	TGTGCCAGCAGTTACTCAAGTGGGACAGGGGTTTCACCCCTCCACTTT	NA	TRBJ1-6	TRBV6-5	TRBD1
CASGPSGRDTDTQYF	TGTGCCAGCGGACCTAGCGGGAGGGACACAGATACGCAGTATTTT	once	TRBJ2-3	TRBV7-2	TRBD2
CASSSGRWVYEQYF	TGTGCCAGCAGCTCCGGGAGGTGGGTCTACGAGCAGTACTTC	NA	TRBJ2-7	TRBV7-2	TRBD2
CASSILGGGTEAFF	TGTGCCAGTAGTATCCTCGGTGGAGGCACTGAAGCTTTCTTT	NA	TRBJ1-1	TRBV19	NA
CASSTLQGTEAFF	TGTGCCAGTAGTACTCTACAGGGAACTGAAGCTTTCTTT	NA	TRBJ1-1	TRBV19	NA
CASSSLAGPYNEQFF	TGTGCCAGCAGCTCCTTAGCGGGGCCCTACAATGAGCAGTTCTTC	NA	TRBJ2-1	TRBV11-3	TRBD2
CAWSQGVGNQPQHF	TGTGCCTGGTCGCAGGGGGTGGGCAATCAGCCCCAGCATTTT	NA	TRBJ1-5	TRBV30	TRBD1
CASSQRTSGGHEQFF	TGTGCCAGCAGCCAGAGGACTAGCGGGGGTCATGAGCAGTTCTTC	NA	TRBJ2-1	TRBV5-6	TRBD2